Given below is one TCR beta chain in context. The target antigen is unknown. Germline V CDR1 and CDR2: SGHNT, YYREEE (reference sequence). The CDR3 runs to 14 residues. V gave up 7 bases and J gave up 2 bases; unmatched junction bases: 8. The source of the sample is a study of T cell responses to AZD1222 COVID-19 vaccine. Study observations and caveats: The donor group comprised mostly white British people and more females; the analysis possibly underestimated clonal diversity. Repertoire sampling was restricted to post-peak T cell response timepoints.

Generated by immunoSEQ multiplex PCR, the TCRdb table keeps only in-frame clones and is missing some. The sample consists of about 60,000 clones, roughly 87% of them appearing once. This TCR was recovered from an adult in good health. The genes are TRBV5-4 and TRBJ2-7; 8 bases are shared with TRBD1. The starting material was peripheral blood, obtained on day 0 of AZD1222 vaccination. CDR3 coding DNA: TGTGCCAGCGGAGGACAGGGTCGTACCTACGAGCAGTACTTC. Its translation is CASGGQGRTYEQYF.